This TCR beta chain was obtained from a study of beta chain features in type 1 diabetes. Overall study context: Patients and healthy donors were similar in age, gender and cell yields. Notes on the study in general: TCRB CDR3s were moderately but significantly shorter in Type 1 diabetes patients in all four CD4+ subsets. Highly expressing activated T cells could be over-counted with a cDNA template. Patients' naive, central memory and regulatory TCRB repertoires appeared more alike than those of healthy donors.

CDR3 length equals 13 residues. The V end lost 5 bases, the J end lost 3 bases, and 11 bases lay between the germline ends. CDR1 and CDR2 (germline): MNHEY, SVGAGI. Reverse transcription of all isolated RNA meant that expressed TCRB transcripts were sequenced. Clones were sequenced by immunoSEQ multiplex PCR, and TCRdb holds only the in-frame ones, with some missing. This sample has 600,000 or so clones, with around 15% found just once. Donors contributed one heparinised blood draw apiece, averaging approximately 120 mL. Worth noting for this clone: What it binds is unknown.

The specimen was naive CD4+ T cells from blood. V usage is TRBV6-5 and J usage is TRBJ2-7, with D unclear. The clonotype comes from a man aged 18 to 30 with type 1 diabetes. The CDR3 DNA sequence: TGTGCCAGCAGTCCGGATCTTCGCTACGAGCAGTACTTC. This gives the protein CASSPDLRYEQYF.